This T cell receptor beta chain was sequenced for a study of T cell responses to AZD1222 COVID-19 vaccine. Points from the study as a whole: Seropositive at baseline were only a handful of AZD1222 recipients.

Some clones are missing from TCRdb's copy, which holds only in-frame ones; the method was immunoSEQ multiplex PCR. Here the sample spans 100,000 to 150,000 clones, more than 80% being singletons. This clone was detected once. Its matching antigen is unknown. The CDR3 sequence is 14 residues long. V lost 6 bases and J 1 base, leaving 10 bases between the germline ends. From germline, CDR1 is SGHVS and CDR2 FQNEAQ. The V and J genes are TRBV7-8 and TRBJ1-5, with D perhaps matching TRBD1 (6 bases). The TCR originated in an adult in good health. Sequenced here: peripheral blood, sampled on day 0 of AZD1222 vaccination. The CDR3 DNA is TGTGCCAGCAGAGAGGGGGGGAGCAATCAGCCCCAGCATTTT. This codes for CASREGGSNQPQHF.